This TCR beta chain appears in the sequencing data of a study of blood T cell repertoires in COVID-19. The CDR3 consists of 18 residues. The V end lost 4 bases, the J end lost 0 bases, and 18 bases lay between the germline ends. The germline CDR1 and CDR2 sequences are LGHNA and YNFKEQ. Only a few counts were recorded for this clone. The data were produced by immunoSEQ multiplex PCR, yet TCRdb's version contains in-frame clones alone and is incomplete. The sample has 110,000 to 150,000 clones, 82% seen once. The receptor was derived from a woman aged 80 or over with acute or convalescent COVID-19. The rearrangement joins TRBV4-2 to TRBJ1-4; no definite D call. Material for sequencing was peripheral blood. The CDR3 region is CASSLTGNRVATNEKLFF. DNA of the CDR3: TGTGCCAGCAGCCTGACGGGGAACCGGGTTGCAACTAATGAAAAACTGTTTTTT.